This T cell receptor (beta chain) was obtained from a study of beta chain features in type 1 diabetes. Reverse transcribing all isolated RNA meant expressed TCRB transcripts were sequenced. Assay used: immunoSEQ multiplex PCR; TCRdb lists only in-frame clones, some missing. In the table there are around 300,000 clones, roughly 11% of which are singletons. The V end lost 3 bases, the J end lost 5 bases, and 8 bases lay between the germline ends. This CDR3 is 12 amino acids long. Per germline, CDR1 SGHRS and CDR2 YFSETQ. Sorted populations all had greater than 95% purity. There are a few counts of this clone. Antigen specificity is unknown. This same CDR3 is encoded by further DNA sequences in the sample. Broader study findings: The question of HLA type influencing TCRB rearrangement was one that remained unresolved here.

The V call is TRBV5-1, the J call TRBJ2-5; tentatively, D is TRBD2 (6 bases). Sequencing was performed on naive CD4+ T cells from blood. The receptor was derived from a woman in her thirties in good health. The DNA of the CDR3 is TGCGCCAGCAGCTCTGGAGGGGAGACCCAGTACTTC. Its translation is CASSSGGETQYF.